The 29 T cell receptor beta chains presented below share a single source sample, sequenced in a study of response to subunit inactivated influenza vaccine. MiXCR, run by TCRdb on the RT-PCR reads, gives a single entry per CDR3 protein. The repertoire holds more than 700,000 distinct CDR3 sequences, with around 20% as singletons. Specimen: PBMCs from blood, collected 4 to 6 days after vaccination. The origin of the receptors is a man in his fifties or sixties who received an inactivated influenza vaccine.

Ten or more counts support this clonotype. The V gene is TRBV5-5, the J gene TRBJ1-1; TRBD1 matches at 7 bases. V shed 0 bases and J 5 bases; nucleotides not matched to a gene: 7. The germline V gene encodes CDR1 SGHKS and CDR2 YYEKEE (reference sequence). The CDR3 consists of 15 residues. Written as DNA, the CDR3 is TGTGCCAGCAGCTTGGAGTCAGGGGGATGGACTGAAGCTTTCTTT. Its translation: CASSLESGGWTEAFF.

This clonotype was seen only a few times. The chain uses TRBV12-3 or TRBV12-4 and TRBJ1-5; D gene ambiguous. The DNA end is more similar to TRBJ2-3, so the J call may be wrong. CDR3 length: 16 amino acids. The CDR3 bases are TGTGCCAGCAGTTTAGACAGTGGAATTAGCAATCAGCCCCAGTATTTT. Translating it yields CASSLDSGISNQPQYF.

CDR3 nucleotide sequence: TGCAGTGCTTATGAGGGAAGTACGAGCTCCTACGAGCAGTACTTC. The encoded protein is CSAYEGSTSSYEQYF. The V and J genes are TRBV20-1 and TRBJ2-7, with D possibly TRBD2 on 5 matching bases. V dropped 5 bases and J dropped 0 bases, with 17 bases sitting between them. The CDR3 consists of 15 residues. Germline CDR1 DFQATT, CDR2 SNEGSKA (reference sequence).

This clonotype was counted at least ten times. The chain carries TRBV6-5 and TRBJ1-5, with D perhaps TRBD1 (6 bases). Germline CDR1 MNHEY, CDR2 SVGAGI. Trimming removed 6 bases from V and 2 bases from J, with 8 bases in between. CDR3 size: 13 residues. The CDR3 reads CASSYRGNQPQHF. Written as DNA, the CDR3 is TGTGCCAGCAGCTACAGGGGCAATCAGCCCCAGCATTTT.

This clonotype was recorded many times. The chain employs TRBV28 and TRBJ1-1; 7 bases are a match to TRBD1. V lost 6 bases to trimming and J lost 0 bases; unmatched junction nucleotides: 13. The CDR3 is 17 residues long. The germline V gene has CDR1 MDHEN and CDR2 SYDVKM. In DNA form, the CDR3 reads TGTGCCAGCAGATCGACAGGGAGGTTGGGGATGAACACTGAAGCTTTCTTT. Protein product: CASRSTGRLGMNTEAFF.

Many counts were recorded for this clonotype. This sequence joins TRBV11-2 and TRBJ2-7; TRBD2 matches 9 bases. CDR1 is SGHAT, CDR2 FQNNGV, per germline. The CDR3 consists of 18 residues. The junction had 15 bases not matched to a gene; V was cut back by 2 bases and J by 4 bases. CDR3 coding DNA: TGTGCCAGCAGCTTATATCTCCTAGCGGGATCTCGCTTGTACGAGCAGTACTTC. It is translated as CASSLYLLAGSRLYEQYF.

This clonotype was observed a handful of times. CDR3 sequence reads: CAINPEYGQGPRNTIYF. CDR3 bases: TGTGCCATCAACCCCGAATACGGGCAGGGGCCTCGAAACACCATATATTTT. The chain couples TRBV10-3 to TRBJ1-3; D possibly corresponds to TRBD1 (6 bases). Trimming left V 7 bases short and J 5 bases short, with 24 bases between. CDR1 is ENHRY, CDR2 SYGVKD, per germline. The CDR3 contains 17 residues.

This clonotype turned up a few times. V gene TRBV20-1 combines with J gene TRBJ2-2; the D gene is possibly TRBD1 (6 bases). Germline V lookup: CDR1 DFQATT, CDR2 SNEGSKA (reference sequence). This CDR3 comprises 15 residues. The V end was cut by 6 bases, the J end by 0 bases, with 14 bases between. The CDR3 sequence: CSAPQQGPNTGELFF. As DNA, the CDR3 is TGCAGTGCCCCTCAGCAGGGGCCGAACACCGGGGAGCTGTTTTTT.

This sequence joins TRBV10-3 and TRBJ2-5; the D gene could be TRBD1 or TRBD2 (5 bases each). Germline V gene sequence: CDR1 ENHRY, CDR2 SYGVKD. The ends were cut back, 4 bases at V and 5 bases at J, with 11 bases in the middle. The CDR3 covers 13 residues. CDR3 nucleotides: TGTGCCATCAGTGGAGGGGCCCGGGAGACCCAGTACTTC. Translation: CAISGGARETQYF.

This chain joins TRBV9 and TRBJ1-2; 8 bases match TRBD1. This CDR3 comprises 14 residues. The germline gives CDR1 SGDLS, CDR2 YYNGEE. The ends lost 3 bases at V and 3 bases at J; junction bases unmatched: 4. This chain's CDR3 is CASSGRQGHYGYTF. The CDR3 DNA reads as TGTGCCAGCAGCGGCAGACAGGGGCACTATGGCTACACCTTC.

The V gene is TRBV25-1, the J gene TRBJ2-7; 8 bases match TRBD2. The CDR3 runs to 16 residues. CDR1 and CDR2 (germline): MGHDK, SYGVNS. J was trimmed by 2 bases and V by 4 bases; bases with no gene match: 10. The chain's CDR3 is CASSVGGQRGTYEQYF. The CDR3 DNA reads as TGTGCCAGCAGTGTTGGGGGGCAGCGGGGGACCTACGAGCAGTACTTC.

This clonotype was observed a handful of times. The CDR3 spells CASWAGGPHPLYEQYF. Here the CDR3 DNA reads TGTGCCAGTTGGGCGGGGGGCCCACACCCCCTCTACGAGCAGTACTTC. This sequence joins TRBV19 and TRBJ2-7, with TRBD2 matching 8 bases. The CDR3 covers 16 residues. V gave up 8 bases and J gave up 3 bases; unmatched junction bases: 15. The germline V gene encodes CDR1 LNHDA and CDR2 SQIVND (reference sequence).

The rearrangement links TRBV11-1 to TRBJ2-1; 7 nucleotides align to TRBD2. From germline, CDR1 is SGHAT and CDR2 FQDESV (reference sequence). The CDR3 runs 13 residues. V was clipped by 1 base and J by 11 bases; unmatched bases: 5. The CDR3 reads CASSLVSGTKQFF. CDR3 nucleotides: TGTGCCAGCAGCTTAGTATCGGGGACTAAGCAGTTCTTC.

The chain recombines TRBV6-1 with TRBJ2-4; weak D call: TRBD2 (6 bases). Trimming removed 6 bases from V and 8 bases from J, with 14 bases in between. CDR1 and CDR2 from the germline V gene are MNHNS and SASEGT. The CDR3 has 13 amino acids. CDR3 loop: CASRVLPGDIQYF. In DNA, the CDR3 is TGTGCCAGCAGGGTCCTACCGGGGGACATTCAGTACTTC.

This chain connects TRBV3-1 to TRBJ2-2, with D tentatively TRBD1 (6 bases). Per germline, CDR1 LGHDT and CDR2 YNNKEL (reference sequence). The CDR3 is 15 amino acids. The V gene lost 1 base and the J gene lost 4 bases, with 10 bases spanning the gap. CDR3 residues: CASSQAVGATGELFF. The CDR3, as DNA: TGTGCCAGCAGCCAAGCGGTGGGGGCCACCGGGGAGCTGTTTTTT.

The gene calls are TRBV20-1 and TRBJ2-3; 10 bases match TRBD2. V dropped 1 base and J dropped 3; count of bases not matched to a gene: 1. There are 14 residues in the CDR3. Germline CDR1 is DFQATT and CDR2 is SNEGSKA (reference sequence). CDR3 region: CSARGSGRTDTQYF. The CDR3 region has the DNA TGCAGTGCTAGAGGTAGCGGGAGGACAGATACGCAGTATTTT.

The chain couples TRBV7-9 to TRBJ1-3, with TRBD1 matching 7 bases. The trim removed 4 bases at V and 0 bases at J, leaving 6 bases unmatched. CDR3 length: 16 amino acids. Germline V lookup: CDR1 SEHNR, CDR2 FQNEAQ (reference sequence). The CDR3 DNA follows: TGTGCCAGCAGCTCAACAGGGGTACTCTCTGGAAACACCATATATTTT. Its protein product is CASSSTGVLSGNTIYF.

CDR3 loop: CASNPQDRRTYEQYF. The CDR3 DNA reads TGTGCCAGCAACCCCCAGGACAGGAGGACCTACGAGCAGTACTTC. This chain joins TRBV28 and TRBJ2-7; TRBD1 aligns across 7 bases. This CDR3 region has 15 residues. Unmatched junction bases numbered 11, after V lost 7 bases and J lost 2 bases. Germline V lookup: CDR1 MDHEN, CDR2 SYDVKM.

This clonotype was picked up many times. The J gene is TRBJ2-3, the V gene TRBV20-1; D is ambiguous. CDR1 DFQATT and CDR2 SNEGSKA come from the germline V gene (reference sequence). V was clipped by 3 bases and J by 4 bases, with 5 bases between them. The CDR3 is made up of 11 amino acids. The CDR3 region has the DNA TGCAGTGCTAGTAGGTCAGATACGCAGTATTTT. Amino acids: CSASRSDTQYF.

This clonotype was found a few times. V is TRBV4-3 and J is TRBJ1-1, with no clear D. CDR1 is LGHNA, CDR2 YSLEER, per germline. The CDR3 length is 15 residues. V lost 0 bases and J 7 bases, leaving 15 bases between the germline ends. CDR3 nucleotides: TGCGCCAGCAGCCAAGATCAAGGACGGCATAATGAAGCTTTCTTT. Its protein is CASSQDQGRHNEAFF.

This clonotype was seen a handful of times. V is TRBV6-1 and J is TRBJ2-1; 8 bases map to TRBD2. The CDR3 spans 14 residues. V gave up 4 bases and J gave up 3 bases; unmatched junction bases: 2. CDR1 is MNHNS, CDR2 SASEGT, per germline. The CDR3 sequence: CASSAGLVYNEQFF. CDR3 DNA sequence: TGTGCCAGCAGTGCGGGACTAGTCTACAATGAGCAGTTCTTC.

The rearrangement links TRBV6-1 to TRBJ2-5; 9 bases fit TRBD2. Germline trimming cut 8 bases from V and 5 bases from J; bases unmatched to any gene: 9. This CDR3 has 14 residues. Germline CDR1 reads MNHNS; CDR2 reads SASEGT. CDR3 protein: CASQAGGWGETQYF. The DNA for the CDR3 is TGTGCCAGCCAAGCGGGAGGTTGGGGGGAGACCCAGTACTTC.

This clonotype has just one count. The CDR3 ends on some other residue instead of the conserved phenylalanine or tryptophan, so this is likely a read error. The limits of the CDR3 on the DNA are not certain, so only TCRdb's listed CDR3 is given. The chain recombines TRBV7-8 with TRBJ2-2. The CDR3 length equals 14 residues, ends included. CDR1 and CDR2 from the germline V gene are SGHVS and FQNEAQ. The chain's CDR3 is CASSPGLGSGVLLC.

The J gene is TRBJ2-3, the V gene TRBV7-2; 9 bases line up with TRBD2. The V and J ends lost 5 bases and 2 bases, in that order; junction bases with no gene match: 5. The CDR3 is 15 amino acids. The V gene's germline CDR1 is SGHTA and CDR2 FQGNSA. The CDR3 reads CASSGTSPPTDTQYF. The CDR3 DNA follows: TGTGCCAGCAGCGGGACTAGCCCTCCCACAGATACGCAGTATTTT.

This clonotype appeared a few times. The chain is built from TRBV7-9 and TRBJ2-2; TRBD2 is a possible D gene (5 bases). The V gene lost 7 bases and the J gene lost 1 base, with 13 bases spanning the gap. This CDR3 contains 15 residues. The germline CDR1 and CDR2 sequences are SEHNR and FQNEAQ (reference sequence). The CDR3 region has the DNA TGTGCCAGCACCCCAGGACGGGGGAACACCGGGGAGCTGTTTTTT. Translated, it gives CASTPGRGNTGELFF.

This clonotype has only a few counts. This rearrangement joins TRBV3-1 to TRBJ2-3, with 9 nucleotides matching TRBD2. Germline assignment: CDR1 LGHDT and CDR2 YNNKEL (reference sequence). The CDR3 runs to 16 residues. Trimming removed 4 bases from V and 2 bases from J; junction bases left unmatched: 7. This CDR3 reads CASSPPGLAYTDTQYF. The CDR3 DNA is TGTGCCAGCAGCCCCCCGGGACTAGCCTACACAGATACGCAGTATTTT.

In this sample, this clonotype turned up many times. The V call is TRBV12-3 or TRBV12-4, the J call TRBJ2-3, with D perhaps matching TRBD2 (5 bases). V was cut by 6 bases and J by 5 bases, with 12 bases left in between. The CDR3 contains 13 residues. The CDR3: CASSLARGDTQYF. The CDR3 nucleotides are TGTGCCAGCAGCTTGGCCCGGGGAGATACGCAGTATTTT.

The chain recombines TRBV28 with TRBJ2-3; possibly TRBD2 for D (6 bases). The germline V gene encodes CDR1 MDHEN and CDR2 SYDVKM. CDR3 size: 15 residues. Trimming shortened V by 2 bases and J by 2 bases, and 11 bases separated the two germline ends. The CDR3 DNA follows: TGTGCCAGCAGTTTACCGGGCGGGGCCACAGATACGCAGTATTTT. Protein sequence: CASSLPGGATDTQYF.

The gene calls are TRBV10-2 and TRBJ2-7; 7 nucleotides match TRBD1. Per the germline V gene, CDR1 is WSHSY and CDR2 is SAAADI. The CDR3 has 15 amino acids. V lost 0 bases and J lost 1; bases outside the gene matches: 3. The CDR3 sequence is CASSESGGASYEQYF. As DNA, the CDR3 is TGCGCCAGCAGTGAGTCAGGGGGCGCTTCCTACGAGCAGTACTTC.